One and the same sample provided the 13 T cell receptor beta chains below, sequenced in a study of blood T cell repertoires in COVID-19. Profiled with immunoSEQ multiplex PCR; TCRdb holds only in-frame clones, not every one. The data contain about 58,000 clones, 85% to 90% of them seen just once; the ten biggest clones take up around 4.5%. The source material was peripheral blood. The receptors originated from a man aged 40-55 years with active COVID-19.

The rearrangement joins TRBV30 to TRBJ1-1, with a possible D match to TRBD1 (6 bases). Germline V gene data show CDR1 as GTSNPN and CDR2 as SVGIG (reference sequence). The CDR3 runs 13 residues. V gave up 6 bases and J gave up 5 bases, with 16 bases separating them. The CDR3 spells CACHRESVTEAFF. The CDR3 nucleotides are TGTGCCTGCCACAGGGAGAGTGTGACTGAAGCTTTCTTT. Supplemented by reference TRBV30 and TRBJ1-1, the full variable domain reads SQTIHQWPATLVQPVGSPLSLECTVEGTSNPNLYWYRQAAGRGLQLLFYSVGIGQISSEVPQNLSASRPQDRQFILSSKKLLLSDSGFYLCACHRESVTEAFFGQGTRLTVV.

This sequence joins TRBV4-1 and TRBJ2-3; D remains ambiguous. The V and J ends lost 3 bases and 6 bases respectively, with 16 bases between them. The germline CDR1 and CDR2 sequences are MGHRA and YSYEKL. This CDR3 has 15 amino acids. The CDR3 is CASSHLGLTPDTQYF. The CDR3 DNA follows: TGCGCCAGCAGCCATCTGGGCCTCACCCCCGATACGCAGTATTTT.

The count of this clone is one. V gene TRBV9 combines with J gene TRBJ2-3, with D perhaps TRBD1 (6 bases). Germline CDR1 and CDR2: SGDLS and YYNGEE. V lost 6 bases, J lost 1 base, and 24 bases lay in between. This CDR3 has 18 residues. The CDR3 loop is CASTTLGGSIPGTDTQYF. As DNA, the CDR3 is TGTGCCAGCACCACCCTAGGGGGATCTATCCCGGGCACAGATACGCAGTATTTT.

The J gene is TRBJ1-1, the V gene TRBV5-1; tentatively, D is TRBD1 (5 bases). Germline V gene data show CDR1 as SGHRS and CDR2 as YFSETQ. CDR3 length equals 15 residues. Deletions cut 0 bases from V and 6 bases from J, with 15 bases between. CDR3 nucleotides: TGCGCCAGCAGCTTGGTTGCAGGGCCTATCTCTGAAGCTTTCTTT. The encoded protein is CASSLVAGPISEAFF.

The chain carries TRBV9 and TRBJ1-1; TRBD1 matches at 8 bases. Germline-derived CDR1 and CDR2 are SGDLS and YYNGEE. J lost 7 bases, V lost 6 bases, and 8 bases had no gene match. The CDR3 length is 13 residues. The CDR3 coding sequence is TGTGCCAGCAACTCAGGGGGCGTTGGTGAAGCTTTCTTT. Protein sequence: CASNSGGVGEAFF.

This rearrangement joins TRBV19 to TRBJ1-1; 7 nucleotides align to TRBD1. Germline V gives CDR1 LNHDA, CDR2 SQIVND (reference sequence). Trimming took 6 bases from V and 7 from J; bases not matched to a gene: 11. The CDR3 has 14 amino acids. CDR3 in DNA: TGTGCCAGTAGCCTACAGGGGATGCGGTATGAAGCTTTCTTT. The encoded protein is CASSLQGMRYEAFF.

The J gene is TRBJ1-3, the V gene TRBV19; D not resolved. The V gene lost 6 bases and the J gene lost 3 bases, with 12 bases spanning the gap. The CDR3 covers 14 residues. Germline values: CDR1 LNHDA, CDR2 SQIVND (reference sequence). The CDR3, as DNA: TGTGCCAGTAGAAGAGAGGGAGGTGGAAACACCATATATTTT. It specifies CASRREGGGNTIYF.

The chain carries TRBV5-1 and TRBJ1-5; perhaps TRBD1 as D (6 bases). Germline lookup yields CDR1 SGHRS and CDR2 YFSETQ. CDR3 length: 14 amino acids. Trimming shortened V by 0 bases and J by 7 bases, and 11 bases separated the two germline ends. CDR3 region: CASSLEGGGQPQHF. CDR3 nucleotide sequence: TGCGCCAGCAGCTTGGAAGGGGGGGGGCAGCCCCAGCATTTT.

This chain links TRBV24-1 with TRBJ2-2; the D gene is possibly TRBD1 (5 bases). Germline loops: CDR1 KGHDR, CDR2 SFDVKD. V was clipped by 0 bases and J by 9 bases, with 7 bases between them. The CDR3 extends over 13 amino acids. As DNA, the CDR3 is TGTGCCACCAGTGATTTGCAGGGCCGGGAGCTGTTTTTT. Residues: CATSDLQGRELFF.

This clone was seen more than once but under ten times. The chain uses TRBV6-5 and TRBJ1-4; tentative D call: TRBD1 (6 bases). CDR3 size: 13 residues. The V gene lost 8 bases and the J gene lost 8 bases, with 15 bases spanning the gap. In germline, CDR1 is MNHEY, CDR2 SVGAGI. CDR3 sequence (DNA): TGTGCCAGCCGGGACACCTGGGGGGAAAAACTGTTTTTT. This encodes CASRDTWGEKLFF.

This chain joins TRBV7-6 and TRBJ2-7, with 14 bases fitting TRBD2. Losses at the gene ends were 5 bases for V and 6 bases for J; bases not matched to a gene: 6. The V gene's germline CDR1 is SGHVS and CDR2 FNYEAQ. This CDR3 contains 15 residues. CDR3 nucleotide sequence: TGTGCCAGCAGCCCTAGACTAGCGGGAGGGACCGAGCAGTACTTC. This encodes CASSPRLAGGTEQYF.

The chain uses TRBV5-1 and TRBJ1-1; the D is unclear. Germline CDR1 SGHRS, CDR2 YFSETQ. V dropped 4 bases and J dropped 5 bases, with 12 bases sitting between them. The CDR3 is 13 amino acids. In nucleotides, the CDR3 is TGCGCCAGCAGCGTGGGTAGGGAGACTGAAGCTTTCTTT. It translates to CASSVGRETEAFF.

This clone was recorded only once. The chain joins TRBV5-1 to TRBJ1-1; maybe TRBD1 (5 bases). Trimming stripped 3 bases from V and 1 base from J, with 10 bases between. Germline V gene sequence: CDR1 SGHRS, CDR2 YFSETQ. The CDR3 runs 14 residues. CDR3 region: CASSSLQENTEAFF. CDR3 DNA: TGCGCCAGCAGCTCGTTACAGGAGAACACTGAAGCTTTCTTT.